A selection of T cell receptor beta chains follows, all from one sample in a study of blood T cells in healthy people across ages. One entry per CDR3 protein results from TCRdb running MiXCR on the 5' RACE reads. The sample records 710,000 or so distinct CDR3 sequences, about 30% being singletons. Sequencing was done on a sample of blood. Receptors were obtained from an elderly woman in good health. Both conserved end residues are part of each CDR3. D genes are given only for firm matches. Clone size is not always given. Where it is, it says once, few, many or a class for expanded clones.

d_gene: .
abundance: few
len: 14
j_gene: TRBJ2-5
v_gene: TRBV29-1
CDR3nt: TGCAGCGTTGAAGAGCGAGCGGGCCGAGGCACCCAGTACTTC
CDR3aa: CSVEERAGRGTQYF

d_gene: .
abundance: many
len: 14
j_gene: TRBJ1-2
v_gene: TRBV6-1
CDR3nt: TGTGCCAGCAGTGAAGCGCGGACGGCCTATGGCTACACCTTC
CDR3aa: CASSEARTAYGYTF

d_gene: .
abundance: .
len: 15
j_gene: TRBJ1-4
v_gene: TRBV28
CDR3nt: TGTGCCAGCAGTCCCACGAACGGGCGGCATGAAAAACTGTTTTTT
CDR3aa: CASSPTNGRHEKLFF

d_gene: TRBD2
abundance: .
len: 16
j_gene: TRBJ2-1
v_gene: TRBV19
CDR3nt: TGTGCCAGTAGTCGTAGCGGGGGGCGCTCCTACAATGAGCAGTTCTTC
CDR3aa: CASSRSGGRSYNEQFF

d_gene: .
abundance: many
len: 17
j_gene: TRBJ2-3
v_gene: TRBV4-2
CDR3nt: TGTGCCAGCAGCCAAGATGGGACGGGGGGCGGCACAGATACGCAGTATTTT
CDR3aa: CASSQDGTGGGTDTQYF

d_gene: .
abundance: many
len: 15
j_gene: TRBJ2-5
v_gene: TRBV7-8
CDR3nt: TGTGCCAGCAGCTTACGACAGTTTAATCAAGAGACCCAGTACTTC
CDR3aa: CASSLRQFNQETQYF

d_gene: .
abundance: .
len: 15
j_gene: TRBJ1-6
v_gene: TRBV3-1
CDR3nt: TGTGCCAGCGGCCAAGTGTCAGGCCGGAATTCACCCCCCCACTTT
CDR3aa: CASGQVSGRNSPPHF

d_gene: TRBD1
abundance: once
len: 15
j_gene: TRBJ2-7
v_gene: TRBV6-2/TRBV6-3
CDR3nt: TGTGCCAGCAGTTATCCAGACAGGGGGCGGCGCGAGCAGTACTTC
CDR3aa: CASSYPDRGRREQYF

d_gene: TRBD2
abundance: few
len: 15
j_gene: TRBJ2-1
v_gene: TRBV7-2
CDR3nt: TGTGCCAGCAGCCACGGACTAGCGGGGGTCAATGAGCAGTTCTTC
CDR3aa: CASSHGLAGVNEQFF

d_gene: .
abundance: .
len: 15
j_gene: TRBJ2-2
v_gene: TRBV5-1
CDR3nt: TGCGCCAGCAGAATCGGCCAGCTGGACACCGGGGAGCTGTTTTTT
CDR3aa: CASRIGQLDTGELFF

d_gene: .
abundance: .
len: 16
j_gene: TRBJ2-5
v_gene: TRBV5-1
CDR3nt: TGCGCCAGCAGCCCCCGGCCGCTAGGGGGAAGGGAGACCCAGTACTTC
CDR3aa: CASSPRPLGGRETQYF

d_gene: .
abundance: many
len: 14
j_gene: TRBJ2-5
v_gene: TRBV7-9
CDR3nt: TGTGCCAGCAGCTTCGGGGGAACCCAAGAGACCCAGTACTTC
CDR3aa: CASSFGGTQETQYF

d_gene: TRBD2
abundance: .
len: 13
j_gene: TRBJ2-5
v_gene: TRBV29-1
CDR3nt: TGCAGCGTGGTCGGGGGGTTTAACGATGAGCAGTACTTC
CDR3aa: CSVVGGFNDEQYF

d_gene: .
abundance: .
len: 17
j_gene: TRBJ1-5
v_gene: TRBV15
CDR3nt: TGTGCCACCAGCGCCGCCAGGGTGGGGACATACAATCAGCCCCAGCATTTT
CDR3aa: CATSAARVGTYNQPQHF

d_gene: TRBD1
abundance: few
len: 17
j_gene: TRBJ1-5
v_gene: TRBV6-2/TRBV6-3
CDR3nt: TGTGCCAGCAGTTACTCCGCCGGGACAGGGACGGTACAGCCCCAGCATTTT
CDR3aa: CASSYSAGTGTVQPQHF

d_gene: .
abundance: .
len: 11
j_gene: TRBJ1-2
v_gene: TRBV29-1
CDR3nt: TGCAGCGTGACACAGGACTATGGCTACACCTTC
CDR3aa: CSVTQDYGYTF

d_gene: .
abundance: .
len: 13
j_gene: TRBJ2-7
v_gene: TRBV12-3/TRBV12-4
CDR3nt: TGTGCCAGCAGTACCCACAGGGAAGGCGGGCAGTACTTC
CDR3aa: CASSTHREGGQYF

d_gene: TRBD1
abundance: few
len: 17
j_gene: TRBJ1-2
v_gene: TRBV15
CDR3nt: TGTGCCACCAGCACCTTAACCCCGGGACAGGGGCTTCATGACTACACCTTC
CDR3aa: CATSTLTPGQGLHDYTF

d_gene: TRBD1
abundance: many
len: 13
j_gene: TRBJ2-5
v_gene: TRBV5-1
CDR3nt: TGCGCCAGCAGCCAAGGGGGCCGGGAGACCCAGTACTTC
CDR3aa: CASSQGGRETQYF

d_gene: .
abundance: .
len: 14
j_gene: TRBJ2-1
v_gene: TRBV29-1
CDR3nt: TGCAGCGTTGCGACTGGACAGAAGTACAATGAGCAGTTCTTC
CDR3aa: CSVATGQKYNEQFF

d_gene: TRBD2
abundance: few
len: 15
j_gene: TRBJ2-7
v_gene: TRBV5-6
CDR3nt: TGTGCCAGCAGCTCTCTAGCGGGGAGATACAATGAGCAGTACTTC
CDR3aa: CASSSLAGRYNEQYF

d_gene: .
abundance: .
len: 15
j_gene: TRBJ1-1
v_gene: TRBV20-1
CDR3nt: TGCAGTGCCAAAAAGGGGGGGCCGGTGAACACTGAAGCTTTCTTT
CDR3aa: CSAKKGGPVNTEAFF

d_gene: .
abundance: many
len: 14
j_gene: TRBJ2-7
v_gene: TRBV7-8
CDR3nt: TGTGCCAGCAGCTACCGGGACTCTTCCTACGAGCAGTACTTC
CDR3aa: CASSYRDSSYEQYF

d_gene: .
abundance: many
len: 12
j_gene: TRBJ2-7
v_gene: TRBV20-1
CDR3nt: TGCAGTGCGATTGACGACTCCTACGAGCAGTACTTC
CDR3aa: CSAIDDSYEQYF

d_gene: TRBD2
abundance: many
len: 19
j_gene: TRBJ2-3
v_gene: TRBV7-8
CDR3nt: TGTGCCAGCAGCTCTATGTCTAGCGGGGGGGCCGCCGTCACAGATACGCAGTATTTT
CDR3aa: CASSSMSSGGAAVTDTQYF

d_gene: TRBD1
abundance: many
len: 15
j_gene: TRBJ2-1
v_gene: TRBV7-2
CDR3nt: TGTGCCAGCAGCTTAGAAAGGGGGCTCTACAATGAGCAGTTCTTC
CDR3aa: CASSLERGLYNEQFF

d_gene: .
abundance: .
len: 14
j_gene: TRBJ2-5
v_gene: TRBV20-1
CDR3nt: TGCAGTGCCCAGGACAGACGGATTGGAGAGACCCAGTACTTC
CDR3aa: CSAQDRRIGETQYF

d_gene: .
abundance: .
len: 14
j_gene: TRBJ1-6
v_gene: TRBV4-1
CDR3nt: TGCGCCAGCAGCCAACCGAGGATAGAATCACCCCCCCACTTT
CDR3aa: CASSQPRIESPPHF

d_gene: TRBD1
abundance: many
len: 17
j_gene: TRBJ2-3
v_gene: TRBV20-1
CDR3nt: TGCAGTGCTAGTCCTGATTCAGGGGGCCTTACCACAGATACGCAGTATTTT
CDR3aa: CSASPDSGGLTTDTQYF

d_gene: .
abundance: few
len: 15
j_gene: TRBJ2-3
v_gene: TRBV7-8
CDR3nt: TGTGCCAGCACCAGCTGGGATAGTAGCACAGATACGCAGTATTTT
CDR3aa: CASTSWDSSTDTQYF

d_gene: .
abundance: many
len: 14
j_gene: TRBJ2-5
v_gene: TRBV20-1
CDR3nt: TGCAGTGCTAGAGGAAGACAGTTCCAAGAGACCCAGTACTTC
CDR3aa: CSARGRQFQETQYF

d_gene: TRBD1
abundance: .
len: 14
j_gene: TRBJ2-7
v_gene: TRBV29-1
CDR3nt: TGCAGCGTTGATTCGGGACAGGGGGACTACGAGCAGTACTTC
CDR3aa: CSVDSGQGDYEQYF

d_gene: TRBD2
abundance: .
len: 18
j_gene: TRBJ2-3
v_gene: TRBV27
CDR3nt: TGTGCCAGCAGTACCCGACTAGCGGGGCTAACGGGCACAGATACGCAGTATTTT
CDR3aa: CASSTRLAGLTGTDTQYF

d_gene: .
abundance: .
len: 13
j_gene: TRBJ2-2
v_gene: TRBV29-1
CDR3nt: TGCAGCGTTAGTTCCGCCGGGGCCGGGGAGCTGTTTTTT
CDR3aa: CSVSSAGAGELFF

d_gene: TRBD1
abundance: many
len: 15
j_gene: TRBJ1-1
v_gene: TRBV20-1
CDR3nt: TGCAGTGCTAGCGGGCAGGGGGTTGGGAACACTGAAGCTTTCTTT
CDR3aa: CSASGQGVGNTEAFF